The clone carrying this T cell receptor beta chain was seen once. The sample belongs to a study of CD8 T cells in Susac syndrome. Random hexamers served to reverse transcribe roughly 0.45 to 1 ug RNA. TCRdb itself ran the immunoSEQ multiplex PCR reads through MiXCR, one entry per CDR3 protein. The sample consists of some 170,000 distinct CDR3 sequences, approximately 93% of them appearing once. CDR3 length: 15 amino acids. The germline gives CDR1 MNHEY, CDR2 SMNVEV (reference sequence). The V end was cut by 4 bases, the J end by 0 bases, with 9 bases between. The clonotype comes from a human donor with multiple sclerosis. V gene TRBV27 combines with J gene TRBJ2-2; D is undetermined. Source material: CD4+ T cells from PBMCs. The CDR3 DNA is TGTGCCAGCAGTTGGCGCAGGCCGAACACCGGGGAGCTGTTTTTT. Translation gives CASSWRRPNTGELFF.